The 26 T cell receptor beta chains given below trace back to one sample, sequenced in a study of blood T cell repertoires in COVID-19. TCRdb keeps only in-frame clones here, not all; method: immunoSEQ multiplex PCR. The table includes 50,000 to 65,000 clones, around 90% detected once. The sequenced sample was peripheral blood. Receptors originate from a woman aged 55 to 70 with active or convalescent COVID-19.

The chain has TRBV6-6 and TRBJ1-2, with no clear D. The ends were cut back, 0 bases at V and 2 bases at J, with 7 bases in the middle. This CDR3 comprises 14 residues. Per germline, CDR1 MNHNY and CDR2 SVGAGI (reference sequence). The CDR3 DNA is TGTGCCAGCAGTTACTCGGCCAGGAACTATGGCTACACCTTC. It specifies CASSYSARNYGYTF.

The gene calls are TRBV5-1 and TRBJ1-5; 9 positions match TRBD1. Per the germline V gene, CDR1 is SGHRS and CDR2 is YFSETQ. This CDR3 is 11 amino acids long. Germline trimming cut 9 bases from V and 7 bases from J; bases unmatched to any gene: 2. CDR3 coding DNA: TGCGCCAACAGGGGGCACCAGCCCCAGCATTTT. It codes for CANRGHQPQHF.

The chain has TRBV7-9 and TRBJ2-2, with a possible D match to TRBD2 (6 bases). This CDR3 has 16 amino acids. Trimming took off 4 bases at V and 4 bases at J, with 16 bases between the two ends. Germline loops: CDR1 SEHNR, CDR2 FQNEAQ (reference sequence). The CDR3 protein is CASSSPRGAGTGELFF. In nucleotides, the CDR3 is TGTGCCAGCAGCTCCCCCCGGGGAGCGGGCACCGGGGAGCTGTTTTTT.

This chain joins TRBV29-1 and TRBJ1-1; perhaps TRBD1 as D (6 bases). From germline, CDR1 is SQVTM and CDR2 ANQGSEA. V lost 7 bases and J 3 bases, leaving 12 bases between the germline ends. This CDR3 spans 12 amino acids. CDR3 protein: CSEGRGDTEAFF. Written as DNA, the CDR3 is TGCAGCGAAGGGAGGGGGGACACTGAAGCTTTCTTT. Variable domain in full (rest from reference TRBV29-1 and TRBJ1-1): SAVISQKPSRDICQRGTSLTIQCQVDSQVTMMFWYRQQPGQSLTLIATANQGSEATYESGFVIDKFPISRPNLTFSTLTVSNMSPEDSSIYLCSEGRGDTEAFFGQGTRLTVV.

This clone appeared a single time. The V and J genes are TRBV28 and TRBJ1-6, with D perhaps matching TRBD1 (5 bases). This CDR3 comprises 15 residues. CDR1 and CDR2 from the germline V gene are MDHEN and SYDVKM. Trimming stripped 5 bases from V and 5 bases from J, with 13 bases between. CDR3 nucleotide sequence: TGTGCCAGCAGTGCCGGGGGGATGAATAATTCACCCCTCCACTTT. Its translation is CASSAGGMNNSPLHF.

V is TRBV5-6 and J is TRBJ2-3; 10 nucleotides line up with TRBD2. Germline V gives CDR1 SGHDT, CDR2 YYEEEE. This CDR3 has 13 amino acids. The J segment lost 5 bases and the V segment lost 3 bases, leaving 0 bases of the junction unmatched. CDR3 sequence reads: CASSWTSGDTQYF. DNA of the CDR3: TGTGCCAGCAGCTGGACTAGCGGAGATACGCAGTATTTT.

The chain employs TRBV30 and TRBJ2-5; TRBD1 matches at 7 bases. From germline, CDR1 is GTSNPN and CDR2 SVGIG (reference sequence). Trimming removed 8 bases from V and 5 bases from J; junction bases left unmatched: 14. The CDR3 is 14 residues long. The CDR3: CAAEQQGRGETQYF. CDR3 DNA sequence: TGTGCCGCAGAACAACAGGGGCGAGGGGAGACCCAGTACTTC.

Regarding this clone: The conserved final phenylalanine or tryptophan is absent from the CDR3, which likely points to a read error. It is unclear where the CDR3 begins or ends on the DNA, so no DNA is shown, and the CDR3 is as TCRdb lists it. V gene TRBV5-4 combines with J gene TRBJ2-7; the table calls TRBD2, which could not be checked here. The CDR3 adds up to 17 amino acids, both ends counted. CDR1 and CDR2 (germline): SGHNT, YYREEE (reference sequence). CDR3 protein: CASSHGGERSLFYSSFI.

DNA of the CDR3: TGTGCCAGCAGGGAGGTAGGCAGCTCCTACGAGCAGTACTTC. Translation: CASREVGSSYEQYF. The genes are TRBV2 and TRBJ2-7; the D gene is possibly TRBD2 (5 bases). Looked up from germline, CDR1 is SNHLY and CDR2 is FYNNEI. The CDR3 is 14 residues long. With 6 bases removed from V and 0 bases from J, the gap between germline ends came to 12 bases.

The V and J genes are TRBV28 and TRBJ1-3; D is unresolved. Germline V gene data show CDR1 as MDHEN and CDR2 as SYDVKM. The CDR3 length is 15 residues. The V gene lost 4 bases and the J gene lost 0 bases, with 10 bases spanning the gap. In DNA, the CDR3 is TGTGCCAGCAGTTCCCCGGGAAGCTCTGGAAACACCATATATTTT. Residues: CASSSPGSSGNTIYF.

In DNA, the CDR3 is TGTGCCAGCAGCGTAGATAATCCAGGGTCTTACAATGAGCAGTTCTTC. It encodes CASSVDNPGSYNEQFF. The J gene is TRBJ2-1, the V gene TRBV9; the D gene is possibly TRBD1 (5 bases). Germline loops: CDR1 SGDLS, CDR2 YYNGEE. The CDR3 is 16 amino acids. The V and J ends lost 0 bases and 4 bases respectively, with 14 bases between them.

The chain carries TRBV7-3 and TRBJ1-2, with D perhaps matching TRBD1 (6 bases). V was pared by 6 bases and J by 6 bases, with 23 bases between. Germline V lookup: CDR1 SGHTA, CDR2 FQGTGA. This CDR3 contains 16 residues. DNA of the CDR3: TGTGCCAGCAGTCAAAGGGGGGGACTCGATCACGATGGCTACACCTTC. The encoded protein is CASSQRGGLDHDGYTF. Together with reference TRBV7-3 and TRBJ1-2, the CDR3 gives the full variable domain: GAGVSQTPSNKVTEKGKYVELRCDPISGHTALYWYRQSLGQGPEFLIYFQGTGAADDSGLPNDRFFAVRPEGSVSTLKIQRTERGDSAVYLCASSQRGGLDHDGYTFGSGTRLTVV.

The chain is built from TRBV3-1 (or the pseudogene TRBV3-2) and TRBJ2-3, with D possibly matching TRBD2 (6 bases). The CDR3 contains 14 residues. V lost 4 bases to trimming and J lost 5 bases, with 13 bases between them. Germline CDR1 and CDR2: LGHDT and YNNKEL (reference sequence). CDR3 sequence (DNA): TGTGCCAGCAGCCTCTCGGGAGAAGAAGATACGCAGTATTTT. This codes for CASSLSGEEDTQYF.

The CDR3 sequence is CASSQDRSSGNTIYF. The CDR3 DNA is TGTGCCAGCAGCCAGGACAGGAGCTCTGGAAACACCATATATTTT. The chain joins TRBV5-5 to TRBJ1-3; 7 bases map to TRBD1. The V and J ends lost 4 bases and 0 bases, in that order; junction bases with no gene match: 4. The CDR3 covers 15 residues. Germline lookup yields CDR1 SGHKS and CDR2 YYEKEE (reference sequence).

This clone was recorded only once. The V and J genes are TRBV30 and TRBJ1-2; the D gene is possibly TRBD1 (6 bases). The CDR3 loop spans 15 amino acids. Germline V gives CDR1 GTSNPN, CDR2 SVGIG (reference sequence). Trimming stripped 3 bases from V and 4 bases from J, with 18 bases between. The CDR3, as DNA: TGTGCCTGGAGCGTTAGGACAGATTTTCTCTATGGCTACACCTTC. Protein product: CAWSVRTDFLYGYTF.

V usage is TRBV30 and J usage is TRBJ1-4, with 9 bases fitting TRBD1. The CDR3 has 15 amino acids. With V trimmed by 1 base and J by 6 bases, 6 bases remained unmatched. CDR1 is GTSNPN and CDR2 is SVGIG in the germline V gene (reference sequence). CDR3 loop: CAWSAGTGRDEKLFF. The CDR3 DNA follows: TGTGCCTGGAGTGCCGGGACAGGGAGAGATGAAAAACTGTTTTTT.

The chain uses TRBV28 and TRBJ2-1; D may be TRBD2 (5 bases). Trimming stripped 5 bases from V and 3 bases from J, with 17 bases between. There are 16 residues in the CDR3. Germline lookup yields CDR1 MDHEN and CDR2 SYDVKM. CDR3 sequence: CASSLAPEGFYNEQFF. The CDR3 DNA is TGTGCCAGCAGTCTCGCCCCCGAGGGATTCTACAATGAGCAGTTCTTC.

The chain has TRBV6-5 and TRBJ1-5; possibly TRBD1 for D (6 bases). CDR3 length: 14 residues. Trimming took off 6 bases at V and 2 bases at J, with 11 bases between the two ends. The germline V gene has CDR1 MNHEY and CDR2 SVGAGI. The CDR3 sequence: CASRRRTGNQPQHF. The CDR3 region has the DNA TGTGCCAGCAGAAGACGGACAGGCAATCAGCCCCAGCATTTT.

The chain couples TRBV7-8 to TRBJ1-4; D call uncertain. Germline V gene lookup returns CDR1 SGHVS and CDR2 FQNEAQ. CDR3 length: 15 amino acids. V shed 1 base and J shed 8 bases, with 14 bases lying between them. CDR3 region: CASSLVSQAQEKLFF. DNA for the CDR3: TGTGCCAGCAGCTTAGTCTCCCAGGCTCAGGAAAAACTGTTTTTT.

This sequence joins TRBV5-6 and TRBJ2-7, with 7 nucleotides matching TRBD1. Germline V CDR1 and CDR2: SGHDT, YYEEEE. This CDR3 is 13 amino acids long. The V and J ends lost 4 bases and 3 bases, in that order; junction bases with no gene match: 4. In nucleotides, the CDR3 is TGTGCCAGCAGCCCGGGACAGCTCTACGAGCAGTACTTC. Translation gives CASSPGQLYEQYF.

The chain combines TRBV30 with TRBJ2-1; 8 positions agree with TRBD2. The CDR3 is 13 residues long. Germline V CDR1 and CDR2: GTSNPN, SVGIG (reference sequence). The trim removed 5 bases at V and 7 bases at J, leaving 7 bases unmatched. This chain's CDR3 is CAWYPGLGNEQFF. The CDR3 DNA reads TGTGCCTGGTACCCGGGACTAGGAAATGAGCAGTTCTTC.

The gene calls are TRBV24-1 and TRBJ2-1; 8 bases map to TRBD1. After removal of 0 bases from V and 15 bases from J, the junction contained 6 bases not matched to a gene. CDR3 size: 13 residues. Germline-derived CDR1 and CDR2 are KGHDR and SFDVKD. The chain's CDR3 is CATSDLLGDRPFF. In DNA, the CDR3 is TGTGCCACCAGTGATTTGCTGGGGGACAGGCCGTTCTTC.

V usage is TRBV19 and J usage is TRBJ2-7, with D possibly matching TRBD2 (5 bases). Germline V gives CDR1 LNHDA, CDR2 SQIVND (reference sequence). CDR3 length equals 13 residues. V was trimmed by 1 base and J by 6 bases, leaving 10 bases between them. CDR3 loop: CASSIGRGAEQYF. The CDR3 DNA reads TGTGCCAGTAGTATAGGACGGGGAGCCGAGCAGTACTTC.

This chain's CDR3 is CASSPGQGRTDTQYF. The CDR3 DNA reads TGTGCCAGCAGCCCGGGACAGGGGAGAACAGATACGCAGTATTTT. The gene calls are TRBV7-9 and TRBJ2-3; 10 bases are a match to TRBD1. This CDR3 has 15 residues. Looked up from germline, CDR1 is SEHNR and CDR2 is FQNEAQ (reference sequence). Germline trimming cut 5 bases from V and 3 bases from J; bases unmatched to any gene: 5.

CDR3 protein: CASSPRVSYGYTF. CDR3 in DNA: TGTGCCAGCAGCCCCAGGGTTTCGTATGGCTACACCTTC. The chain carries TRBV3-1 (or the pseudogene TRBV3-2) and TRBJ1-2, with a weak D call TRBD1 (5 bases). The germline V and J ends were trimmed by 4 bases and 5 bases, with 11 bases remaining between them. This CDR3 spans 13 amino acids. The germline CDR1 and CDR2 sequences are LGHDT and YNNKEL (reference sequence).

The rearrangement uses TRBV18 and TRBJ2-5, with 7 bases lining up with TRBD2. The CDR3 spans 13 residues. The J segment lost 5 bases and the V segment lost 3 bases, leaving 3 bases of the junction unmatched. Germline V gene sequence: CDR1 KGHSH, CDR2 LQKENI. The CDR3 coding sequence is TGTGCCAGCTCACCCGGGCGGGGGGAGACCCAGTACTTC. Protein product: CASSPGRGETQYF. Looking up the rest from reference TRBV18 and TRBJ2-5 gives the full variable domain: NAGVMQNPRHLVRRRGQEARLRCSPMKGHSHVYWYRQLPEEGLKFMVYLQKENIIDESGMPKERFSAEFPKEGPSILRIQQVVRGDSAAYFCASSPGRGETQYFGPGTRLLVL.